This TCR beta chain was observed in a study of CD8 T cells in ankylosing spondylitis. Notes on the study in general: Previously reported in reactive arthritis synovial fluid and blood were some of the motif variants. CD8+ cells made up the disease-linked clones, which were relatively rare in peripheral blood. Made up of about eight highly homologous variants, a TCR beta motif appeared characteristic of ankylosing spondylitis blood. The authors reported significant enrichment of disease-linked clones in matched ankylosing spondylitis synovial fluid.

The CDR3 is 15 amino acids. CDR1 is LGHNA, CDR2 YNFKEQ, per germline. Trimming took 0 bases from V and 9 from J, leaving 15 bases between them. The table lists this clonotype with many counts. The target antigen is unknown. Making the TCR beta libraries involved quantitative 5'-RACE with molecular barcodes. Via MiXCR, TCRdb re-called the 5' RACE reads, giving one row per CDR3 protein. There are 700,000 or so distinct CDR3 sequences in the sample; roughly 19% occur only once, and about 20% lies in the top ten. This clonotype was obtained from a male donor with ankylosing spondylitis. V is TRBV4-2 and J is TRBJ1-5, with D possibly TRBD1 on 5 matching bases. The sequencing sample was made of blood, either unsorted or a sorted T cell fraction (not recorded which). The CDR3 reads CASSQDGDSRRPQHF. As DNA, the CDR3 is TGTGCCAGCAGCCAAGATGGGGACTCCCGCCGGCCCCAGCATTTT.